This T cell receptor beta chain came from a study of blood T cells in healthy people across ages. Using a J-beta primer mix together with a sample-barcoded 5' primer, a second PCR was run for about 6 to 12 cycles. In TCRdb, the 5' RACE reads were re-called with MiXCR into one record per CDR3 protein. There are about 1.4 million distinct CDR3 sequences in the sample; approximately 59% occur only once, and 6.7% lies in the top ten. V was pared by 4 bases and J by 0 bases, with 9 bases of the junction left unmatched. The CDR3 has 17 amino acids. CDR1 and CDR2 (germline): MNHEY, SVGAGI. This receptor was taken from a man between 18 and 29 years old in good health. The material sequenced was blood. The chain is built from TRBV6-5 and TRBJ1-1; 9 positions agree with TRBD1. CDR3 protein: CASSLDATGGVNTEAFF. The CDR3 DNA reads as TGTGCCAGCAGTTTGGATGCGACAGGGGGGGTGAACACTGAAGCTTTCTTT.